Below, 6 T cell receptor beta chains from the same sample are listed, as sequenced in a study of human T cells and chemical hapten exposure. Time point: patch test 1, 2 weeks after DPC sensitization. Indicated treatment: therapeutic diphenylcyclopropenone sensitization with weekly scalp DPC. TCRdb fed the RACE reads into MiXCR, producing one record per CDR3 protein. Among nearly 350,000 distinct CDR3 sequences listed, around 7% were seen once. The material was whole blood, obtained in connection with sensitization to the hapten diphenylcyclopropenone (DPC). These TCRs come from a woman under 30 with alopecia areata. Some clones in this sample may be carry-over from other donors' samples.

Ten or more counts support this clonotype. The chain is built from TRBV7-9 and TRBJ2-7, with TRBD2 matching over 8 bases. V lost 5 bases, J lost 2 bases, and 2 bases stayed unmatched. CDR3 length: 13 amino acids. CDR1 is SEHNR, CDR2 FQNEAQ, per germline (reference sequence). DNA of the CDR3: TGTGCCAGCAGCCCCGGGGGGGCCTACGAGCAGTACTTC. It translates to CASSPGGAYEQYF.

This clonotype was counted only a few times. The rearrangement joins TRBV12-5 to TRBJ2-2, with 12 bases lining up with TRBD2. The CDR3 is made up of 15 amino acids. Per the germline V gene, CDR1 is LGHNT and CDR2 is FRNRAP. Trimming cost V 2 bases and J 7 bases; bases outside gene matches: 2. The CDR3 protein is CASGLMTSGSGELFF. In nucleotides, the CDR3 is TGTGCTAGTGGTTTGATGACTAGCGGGAGCGGGGAGCTGTTTTTT.

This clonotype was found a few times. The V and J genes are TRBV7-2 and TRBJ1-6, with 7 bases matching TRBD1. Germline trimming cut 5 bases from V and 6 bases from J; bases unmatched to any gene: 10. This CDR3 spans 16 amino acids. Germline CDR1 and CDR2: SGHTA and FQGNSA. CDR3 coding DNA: TGTGCCAGCAGCAGAGACGAGGGGGCCATTAATTCACCCCTCCACTTT. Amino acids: CASSRDEGAINSPLHF.

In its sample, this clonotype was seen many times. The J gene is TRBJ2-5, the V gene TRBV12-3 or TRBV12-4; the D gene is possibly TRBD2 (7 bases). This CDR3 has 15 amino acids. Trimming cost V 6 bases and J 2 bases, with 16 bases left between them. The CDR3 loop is CASRRGGGGQETQYF. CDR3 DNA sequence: TGTGCCAGCAGACGCGGGGGAGGGGGACAAGAGACCCAGTACTTC.

CDR3 bases: TGTGCCAGCAGACCGACCGGGACAGCGAATGAAAAACTGTTTTTT. This codes for CASRPTGTANEKLFF. The chain carries TRBV12-3 or TRBV12-4 and TRBJ1-4; TRBD1 agrees at 7 bases. J lost 5 bases, V lost 6 bases, and 9 bases had no gene match. CDR3 length: 15 amino acids.

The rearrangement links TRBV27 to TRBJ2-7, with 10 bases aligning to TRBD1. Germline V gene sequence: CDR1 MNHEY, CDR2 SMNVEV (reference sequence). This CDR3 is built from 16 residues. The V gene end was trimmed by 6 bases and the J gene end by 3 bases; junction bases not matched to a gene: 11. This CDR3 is CASSLRRDRGNYEQYF. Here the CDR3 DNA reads TGTGCCAGCAGCCTCAGAAGGGACAGGGGCAACTACGAGCAGTACTTC.